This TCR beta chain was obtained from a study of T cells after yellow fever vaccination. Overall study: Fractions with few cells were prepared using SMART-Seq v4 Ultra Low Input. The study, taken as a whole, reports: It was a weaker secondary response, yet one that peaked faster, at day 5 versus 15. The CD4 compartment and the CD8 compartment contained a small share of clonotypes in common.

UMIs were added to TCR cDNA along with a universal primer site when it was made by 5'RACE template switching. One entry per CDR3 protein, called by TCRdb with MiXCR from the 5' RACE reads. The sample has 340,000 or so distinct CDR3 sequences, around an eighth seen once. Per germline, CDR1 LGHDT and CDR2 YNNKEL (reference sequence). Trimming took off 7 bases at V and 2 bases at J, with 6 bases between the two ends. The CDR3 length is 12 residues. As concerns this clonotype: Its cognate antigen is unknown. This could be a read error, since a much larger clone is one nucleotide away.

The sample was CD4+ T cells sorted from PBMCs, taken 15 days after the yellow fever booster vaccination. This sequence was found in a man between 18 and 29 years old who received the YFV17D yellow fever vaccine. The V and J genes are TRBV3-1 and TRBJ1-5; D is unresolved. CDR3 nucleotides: TGTGCCAGCAACCGGGGCAATCAGCCCCAGCATTTT. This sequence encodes CASNRGNQPQHF.